The 8 T cell receptor beta chains reported below all come from one sample, sequenced in a study of cytomegalovirus exposure and HLA in healthy donors. It was with 60 Vbeta and 13 Jbeta primers that the PCR ran. The protocol was immunoSEQ multiplex PCR, while the TCRdb copy is restricted to in-frame clones and leaves out a portion. Altogether about 170,000 clones are present, 70% to 90% being singletons, with the ten largest covering roughly 2.2%. The sequencing sample was made of PBMCs. The receptors shown here come from a man aged 18 to 29 in good health and CMV-seropositive.

This chain uses TRBV7-9 with TRBJ2-7; 9 bases agree with TRBD2. The CDR3 spans 14 residues. The germline V gene has CDR1 SEHNR and CDR2 FQNEAQ (reference sequence). V lost 7 bases and J lost 6; bases outside the gene matches: 10. The CDR3 sequence: CASTTSAAGGEQYF. CDR3 sequence (DNA): TGTGCCAGCACCACTTCCGCAGCGGGAGGCGAGCAGTACTTC.

V usage is TRBV6-4 and J usage is TRBJ1-6; 8 nucleotides match TRBD1. J lost 3 bases, V lost 5 bases, and 3 bases had no gene match. CDR1 is MRHNA, CDR2 SNTAGT, per germline. The CDR3 runs 15 residues. The CDR3 nucleotides are TGTGCCAGCAGTATAGACAGGGGCTATAATTCACCCCTCCACTTT. This translates into CASSIDRGYNSPLHF.

The chain uses TRBV5-1 and TRBJ2-6; TRBD1 might be the D (6 bases). Trimming removed 5 bases at V and 0 bases at J, with 9 bases between. Germline V gene sequence: CDR1 SGHRS, CDR2 YFSETQ. CDR3 length: 15 residues. In DNA form, the CDR3 reads TGCGCCAGCAGACAGGGATCCTCTGGGGCCAACGTCCTGACTTTC. It specifies CASRQGSSGANVLTF.

The J gene is TRBJ2-1, the V gene TRBV7-8, with D perhaps TRBD1 (6 bases). The CDR3 contains 13 residues. Germline V lookup: CDR1 SGHVS, CDR2 FQNEAQ. Deletions cut 3 bases from V and 10 bases from J, with 13 bases between. CDR3: CASSFRGSLEQFF. The CDR3 bases are TGTGCCAGCAGCTTCAGGGGATCTCTCGAGCAGTTCTTC.

This clone was seen a handful of times. The chain links TRBV25-1 to TRBJ1-2, with TRBD1 identical over 11 bases. The CDR3 runs to 12 residues. Germline V gene data show CDR1 as MGHDK and CDR2 as SYGVNS. The junction had 6 bases not matched to a gene; V was cut back by 10 bases and J by 8 bases. The CDR3 loop is CATLDRGLGYTF. Written as DNA, the CDR3 is TGTGCCACTTTGGACAGGGGGCTAGGCTACACCTTC.

On this clone itself: One end of the junction fails to match germline, which may point to a read error. V is TRBV7-9 and J is TRBJ2-6; 11 nucleotides align to TRBD1. The CDR3 spans 17 residues. Germline loops: CDR1 SEHNR, CDR2 FQNEAQ (reference sequence). The CDR3 sequence: CASSFGTGGSGANGLTF. The CDR3 coding sequence is TGTGCCAGCAGCTTTGGGACAGGGGGAAGCGGGGCCAACGGCCTGACTTTC. Filled out from reference TRBV7-9 and TRBJ2-6, the complete variable domain reads DTGVSQNPRHKITKRGQNVTFRCDPISEHNRLYWYRQTLGQGPEFLTYFQNEAQLEKSRLLSDRFSAERPKGSFSTLEIQRTEQGDSAMYLCASSFGTGGSGANGLTFGAGSRLTVL.

The rearrangement joins TRBV10-3 to TRBJ1-1; 9 nucleotides line up with TRBD1. This CDR3 region has 13 residues. V lost 2 bases and J lost 10; bases outside the gene matches: 5. Germline assignment: CDR1 ENHRY and CDR2 SYGVKD. CDR3 loop: CAISEPGQGRAFF. The CDR3 DNA follows: TGTGCCATCAGTGAGCCCGGACAGGGGCGAGCTTTCTTT.

The chain is built from TRBV5-4 and TRBJ1-1; TRBD1 might be the D (6 bases). CDR3 size: 14 residues. Germline assignment: CDR1 SGHNT and CDR2 YYREEE (reference sequence). The V end lost 4 bases, the J end lost 1 base, and 11 bases lay between the germline ends. CDR3 in DNA: TGTGCCAGCAGCCTACAGGGTGGGAACACTGAAGCTTTCTTT. As protein: CASSLQGGNTEAFF.